The 24 T cell receptor beta chains listed next were all sequenced from one sample in a study of shared clonotypes between healthy human individuals. Profiled with immunoSEQ multiplex PCR; TCRdb holds only in-frame clones, not every one. This table holds over a million clones, 75% to 85% found once. Sequenced sample: memory CD4+ T cells from PBMCs. As to subset: CD45RA-negative fraction. All receptors come from a man between 18 and 29 years old in good health. Some clones in this sample may be carry-over from other donors' samples.

This clone was counted a single time. The chain uses TRBV7-3 and TRBJ2-3; D not certain. The CDR3 has 13 residues. Trimming pared 5 bases from V and 5 bases from J, leaving 11 bases between. From germline, CDR1 is SGHTA and CDR2 FQGTGA. The CDR3 spells CASSPSIGDTQYF. The CDR3 bases are TGTGCCAGCAGCCCAAGCATAGGAGATACGCAGTATTTT.

This chain connects TRBV5-5 to TRBJ1-1; D perhaps matches TRBD1 (6 bases). From germline, CDR1 is SGHKS and CDR2 YYEKEE (reference sequence). Trimming removed 4 bases from V and 6 bases from J, with 16 bases in between. CDR3 size: 14 residues. This CDR3 is CASSEIRQASEAFF. The DNA for the CDR3 is TGTGCCAGCAGCGAGATTAGACAGGCGTCTGAAGCTTTCTTT.

V usage is TRBV4-2 and J usage is TRBJ1-4; 8 bases map to TRBD1. The CDR3 has 15 amino acids. CDR1 and CDR2 from the germline V gene are LGHNA and YNFKEQ. V trimming: 1 base; J trimming: 4 bases; junction bases outside the gene matches: 2. The CDR3 is CASSQGQGNNEKLFF. DNA for the CDR3: TGTGCCAGCAGCCAAGGACAGGGGAATAATGAAAAACTGTTTTTT.

The CDR3 loop is CASSLDQGVGETQYF. CDR3 coding DNA: TGTGCCAGCAGCTTGGACCAGGGAGTCGGGGAGACCCAGTACTTC. The V call is TRBV5-6, the J call TRBJ2-5; D tentatively reads TRBD1 or TRBD2 (5 bases each). This CDR3 comprises 15 residues. Trimming left V 0 bases short and J 5 bases short, with 14 bases between. CDR1 and CDR2 from the germline V gene are SGHDT and YYEEEE.

This sequence joins TRBV6-5 and TRBJ2-2; no firm D call. The V gene lost 2 bases and the J gene lost 6 bases, with 13 bases spanning the gap. From germline, CDR1 is MNHEY and CDR2 SVGAGI. The CDR3 covers 15 residues. The CDR3 loop reads CASSYGDRVAGELFF. DNA of the CDR3: TGTGCCAGCAGTTACGGGGATAGGGTTGCCGGGGAGCTGTTTTTT.

The V and J genes are TRBV5-1 and TRBJ2-7, with 9 bases aligning to TRBD1. The trim removed 7 bases at V and 7 bases at J, leaving 12 bases unmatched. CDR3 length equals 14 residues. Germline CDR1 and CDR2: SGHRS and YFSETQ. This CDR3 is CASSTEQGALEQYF. The CDR3 nucleotides read TGCGCCAGCTCCACGGAACAGGGGGCGCTGGAGCAGTACTTC.

This clone occurred a few times. The J gene is TRBJ2-7, the V gene TRBV4-1, with D perhaps matching TRBD1 or TRBD2 (5 bases each). Between the trimmed V and J ends, which lost 3 bases and 3 bases, there was a span of 12 bases. Per germline, CDR1 MGHRA and CDR2 YSYEKL. The CDR3 runs to 14 residues. This CDR3 reads CASSQGPGIYEQYF. CDR3 coding DNA: TGCGCCAGCAGCCAGGGGCCGGGGATCTACGAGCAGTACTTC.

This rearrangement joins TRBV5-1 to TRBJ2-3, with 12 positions matching TRBD2. Germline lookup yields CDR1 SGHRS and CDR2 YFSETQ. V lost 6 bases, J lost 6 bases, and 11 bases stayed unmatched. The length of the CDR3 is 16 residues. DNA of the CDR3: TGCGCCAGCACTCTAGGGACTAGCGGGCGTGGGGATACGCAGTATTTT. The encoded protein is CASTLGTSGRGDTQYF.

A few counts support this clone. The V call is TRBV5-1, the J call TRBJ2-3; TRBD2 agrees at 16 bases. Germline CDR1 is SGHRS and CDR2 is YFSETQ. The junction had 8 bases not matched to a gene; V was cut back by 6 bases and J by 1 base. The CDR3 runs to 18 residues. The CDR3 sequence: CASTTGTSGRGGTDTQYF. The DNA for the CDR3 is TGCGCCAGCACCACCGGGACTAGCGGGAGGGGTGGCACAGATACGCAGTATTTT.

This rearrangement joins TRBV2 to TRBJ1-2; D may be TRBD1 (5 bases). Trimming took off 4 bases at V and 7 bases at J, with 16 bases between the two ends. Germline CDR1 SNHLY, CDR2 FYNNEI. The CDR3 length is 14 residues. The CDR3 DNA reads TGTGCCAGCAGTGCGGCTGGGGGTCTAAGTGGCTACACCTTC. Protein: CASSAAGGLSGYTF.

V is TRBV10-1 and J is TRBJ2-1; the D is unclear. V lost 0 bases and J 6 bases, leaving 9 bases between the germline ends. This CDR3 comprises 14 residues. Germline-derived CDR1 and CDR2 are WNHNN and SYGVQD (reference sequence). CDR3 nucleotides: TGCGCCAGCAGTGAGTCGCTAACACTCAATGAGCAGTTCTTC. Translated: CASSESLTLNEQFF.

This rearrangement joins TRBV2 to TRBJ2-7; tentative D call: TRBD1 (6 bases). V shed 2 bases and J shed 1 base, with 15 bases lying between them. The CDR3 has 16 residues. Germline V gives CDR1 SNHLY, CDR2 FYNNEI. The chain's CDR3 is CASSESHPQGSYEQYF. Here the CDR3 DNA reads TGTGCCAGCAGTGAATCTCATCCACAGGGTTCCTACGAGCAGTACTTC.

The V and J genes are TRBV2 and TRBJ2-7; 8 bases map to TRBD1. Germline lookup yields CDR1 SNHLY and CDR2 FYNNEI. The CDR3 spans 16 residues. V shed 6 bases and J 0 bases; nucleotides not matched to a gene: 10. Here the CDR3 DNA reads TGTGCCAGCAGGTGGGAGAGGGACAGGCACTCCTACGAGCAGTACTTC. It encodes CASRWERDRHSYEQYF.

To note about this clone: Other DNA variants within this sample encode the same CDR3. CDR3 amino acids: CASSVGGRYNEQFF. The CDR3 nucleotides are TGTGCCAGCAGCGTAGGTGGGCGCTACAATGAGCAGTTCTTC. The V and J genes are TRBV9 and TRBJ2-1; D is undetermined. Trimming stripped 0 bases from V and 3 bases from J, with 7 bases between. Germline CDR1 and CDR2: SGDLS and YYNGEE. The CDR3 sequence is 14 residues long.

The chain employs TRBV9 and TRBJ2-1; TRBD1 might be the D (6 bases). CDR1 is SGDLS, CDR2 YYNGEE, per germline. V lost 3 bases, J lost 2 bases, and 12 bases lay in between. The CDR3 has 15 residues. The CDR3: CASSERGGPYNEQFF. For the CDR3, the DNA is TGTGCCAGCAGCGAAAGAGGGGGACCCTACAATGAGCAGTTCTTC.

As for this clone: Other DNA sequences within the sample encode an identical CDR3. The chain couples TRBV6-6 to TRBJ1-4; 7 nucleotides line up with TRBD1. From germline, CDR1 is MNHNY and CDR2 SVGAGI (reference sequence). J lost 2 bases, V lost 6 bases, and 6 bases had no gene match. The CDR3 covers 15 residues. The CDR3 here is CASSPPQGTNEKLFF. The CDR3 coding sequence is TGTGCCAGCAGCCCCCCACAGGGGACTAATGAAAAACTGTTTTTT.

The CDR3 protein is CASSPTMIGSSYEQYF. CDR3 bases: TGTGCCAGCTCACCAACTATGATAGGTAGCTCCTACGAGCAGTACTTC. V usage is TRBV18 and J usage is TRBJ2-7; D not certain. The CDR3 totals 16 residues. Trimming cost V 2 bases and J 0 bases, with 14 bases left between them. Germline V CDR1 and CDR2: KGHSH, LQKENI.

This clone was counted once. This may stem from a read error, because a much larger clone lies one nucleotide away. The chain's CDR3 is CASSLTSGLYNEQFF. The CDR3 bases are TGTGCCAGCAGCTTGACTAGCGGGCTTTACAATGAGCAGTTCTTC. This rearrangement joins TRBV5-4 to TRBJ2-1, with TRBD2 matching over 9 bases. V was pared by 1 base and J by 4 bases, with 3 bases of the junction left unmatched. The CDR3 totals 15 residues. Germline values: CDR1 SGHNT, CDR2 YYREEE (reference sequence).

This clone has just one count. The chain employs TRBV5-4 and TRBJ2-3, with 8 bases lining up with TRBD1. The junction had 2 bases not matched to a gene; V was cut back by 4 bases and J by 4 bases. The CDR3 totals 13 residues. Germline V gene data show CDR1 as SGHNT and CDR2 as YYREEE (reference sequence). The CDR3 protein is CASSPTGADTQYF. The CDR3 coding sequence is TGTGCCAGCAGCCCGACAGGGGCAGATACGCAGTATTTT.

This chain joins TRBV4-1 and TRBJ2-4; 13 nucleotides line up with TRBD2. Germline loops: CDR1 MGHRA, CDR2 YSYEKL. V lost 1 base and J lost 4; bases outside the gene matches: 7. The CDR3 spans 18 residues. The chain's CDR3 is CASSQVWTSGSQKNIQYF. The CDR3 bases are TGCGCCAGCAGCCAAGTGTGGACTAGCGGGAGTCAAAAAAACATTCAGTACTTC.

The table lists this clone with a count of one. The rearrangement joins TRBV6-6 to TRBJ2-7; tentatively, D is TRBD1 (6 bases). The CDR3 consists of 14 residues. Trimming removed 0 bases at V and 4 bases at J, with 10 bases between. CDR1 is MNHNY, CDR2 SVGAGI, per germline (reference sequence). The CDR3 reads CASSYSRGSYEQYF. DNA for the CDR3: TGTGCCAGCAGTTACTCCAGGGGCTCATACGAGCAGTACTTC.

The chain couples TRBV23-1 to TRBJ2-5; D possibly corresponds to TRBD1 (6 bases). Being an ORF, TRBV23-1 has a function that is uncertain. Trimming stripped 3 bases from V and 4 bases from J, with 15 bases between. This CDR3 spans 15 amino acids. The CDR3 region has the DNA TGCGCCAGCAGTCATCCCGACAGGACCCCAGAGACCCAGTACTTC. This gives the protein CASSHPDRTPETQYF.

V usage is TRBV10-3 and J usage is TRBJ2-3; 8 nucleotides match TRBD1. The CDR3 is made up of 13 amino acids. Germline V gene data show CDR1 as ENHRY and CDR2 as SYGVKD. V lost 7 bases, J lost 3 bases, and 3 bases stayed unmatched. The CDR3: CAIKTGETDTQYF. The CDR3 nucleotides read TGTGCCATCAAGACAGGGGAGACAGATACGCAGTATTTT.

The V call is TRBV28, the J call TRBJ2-1; maybe TRBD2 (5 bases). The CDR3 runs to 15 residues. The ends were cut back, 5 bases at V and 0 bases at J, with 11 bases in the middle. Germline V CDR1 and CDR2: MDHEN, SYDVKM. The CDR3 nucleotides are TGTGCCAGCAGTGTCCCGGGGAGCTCCTACAATGAGCAGTTCTTC. Protein: CASSVPGSSYNEQFF. The variable domain in full, with the rest retrieved from reference TRBV28 and TRBJ2-1, is DVKVTQSSRYLVKRTGEKVFLECVQDMDHENMFWYRQDPGLGLRLIYFSYDVKMKEKGDIPEGYSVSREKKERFSLILESASTNQTSMYLCASSVPGSSYNEQFFGPGTRLTVL.